These 15 T cell receptor beta chains were all obtained from the same sample, sequenced in a study of cytomegalovirus exposure and HLA in healthy donors. The primer mix had 60 Vbeta and 13 Jbeta primers. Repertoires were generated with immunoSEQ multiplex PCR, while TCRdb's copy carries only in-frame clones and drops some. Its table lists around 76,000 clones. What was sequenced was PBMCs. The origin of the receptors is a woman aged 55-75 years in good health and CMV-seronegative.

The chain is built from TRBV28 and TRBJ1-4; TRBD1 agrees at 7 bases. The V segment lost 5 bases and the J segment 1 base; nucleotides outside the gene matches: 1. The germline V gene encodes CDR1 MDHEN and CDR2 SYDVKM. There are 14 residues in the CDR3. The chain's CDR3 is CASSQGGTNEKLFF. The CDR3 nucleotides read TGTGCCAGCAGTCAGGGGGGAACTAATGAAAAACTGTTTTTT.

The V call is TRBV2, the J call TRBJ1-1; 10 bases match TRBD1. With V trimmed by 4 bases and J by 5 bases, 7 bases remained unmatched. The V gene's germline CDR1 is SNHLY and CDR2 FYNNEI. There are 15 residues in the CDR3. CDR3 sequence: CASSVTGTGVTEAFF. In DNA, the CDR3 is TGTGCCAGCAGTGTCACCGGGACAGGGGTTACTGAAGCTTTCTTT.

CDR3 nucleotide sequence: TGTGCCATCAGTGCCTCTAGCGGGAGGGCCTACGAGCAGTACTTC. Translated, it gives CAISASSGRAYEQYF. The chain combines TRBV10-3 with TRBJ2-7, with 12 nucleotides matching TRBD2. J lost 2 bases, V lost 4 bases, and 3 bases had no gene match. The CDR3 runs to 15 residues. In germline, CDR1 is ENHRY, CDR2 SYGVKD.

The V gene is TRBV4-2, the J gene TRBJ2-5; 8 nucleotides align to TRBD2. The CDR3 has 15 residues. Germline CDR1 and CDR2: LGHNA and YNFKEQ. V lost 0 bases to trimming and J lost 1 base; unmatched junction nucleotides: 1. In nucleotides, the CDR3 is TGTGCCAGCAGCCAAGATCGGGAGGGCCAAGAGACCCAGTACTTC. Its translation is CASSQDREGQETQYF.

V is TRBV7-9 and J is TRBJ1-5; weak D call: TRBD1 (5 bases). CDR1 is SEHNR and CDR2 is FQNEAQ in the germline V gene (reference sequence). This CDR3 is built from 18 residues. Trimming removed 1 base from V and 4 bases from J, with 20 bases in between. The CDR3 nucleotides read TGTGCCAGCAGCTTAGAAGGCAGGGTCCCCCGCCAGAATCAGCCCCAGCATTTT. It is translated as CASSLEGRVPRQNQPQHF.

With respect to this clone: The sample has other DNA sequences that encode this CDR3 too. The CDR3: CASGTGRYEQYF. The CDR3 DNA follows: TGTGCGTCCGGGACAGGGCGGTATGAGCAGTACTTC. The chain joins TRBV6-5 to TRBJ2-7, with TRBD1 matching 9 bases. CDR3 size: 12 residues. Germline V gene sequence: CDR1 MNHEY, CDR2 SVGAGI.

The chain employs TRBV30 and TRBJ1-4; D call uncertain. The CDR3 is made up of 11 amino acids. Germline-derived CDR1 and CDR2 are GTSNPN and SVGIG (reference sequence). Trimming pared 5 bases from V and 13 bases from J, leaving 14 bases between. CDR3 sequence reads: CAWGGSRRLFF. The CDR3 DNA reads as TGTGCCTGGGGTGGGTCGAGGAGACTGTTTTTT.

V gene TRBV4-1 combines with J gene TRBJ2-4, with 7 bases lining up with TRBD1. This CDR3 has 15 amino acids. V lost 0 bases and J lost 7; bases outside the gene matches: 6. Germline lookup yields CDR1 MGHRA and CDR2 YSYEKL. This CDR3 is CASSQDRAGGNIQYF. In DNA, the CDR3 is TGCGCCAGCAGCCAAGATAGGGCAGGGGGTAACATTCAGTACTTC.

The chain links TRBV30 to TRBJ1-2, with D tentatively TRBD1 (5 bases). The CDR3 has 13 residues. The ends were cut back, 2 bases at V and 8 bases at J, with 15 bases in the middle. Germline CDR1 is GTSNPN and CDR2 is SVGIG (reference sequence). This chain's CDR3 is CAWSPLGRGGYTF. The CDR3 nucleotides are TGTGCCTGGAGTCCGTTGGGGCGTGGGGGCTACACCTTC.

The chain combines TRBV15 with TRBJ1-5; a weak D match, TRBD1 (5 bases). The germline CDR1 and CDR2 sequences are LNHNV and YYDKDF (reference sequence). CDR3 size: 15 residues. The V gene lost 0 bases and the J gene lost 2 bases, with 8 bases spanning the gap. CDR3 sequence (DNA): TGTGCCACCAGCAGAGACAGGGTAGGCAATCAGCCCCAGCATTTT. It codes for CATSRDRVGNQPQHF.

The rearrangement joins TRBV14 to TRBJ1-1, with TRBD1 identical over 7 bases. The trim removed 1 base at V and 5 bases at J, leaving 7 bases unmatched. The length of the CDR3 is 15 residues. CDR1 and CDR2 (germline): SGHDN, FVKESK. The CDR3 nucleotides are TGTGCCAGCAGCCAAGGGCAGGGGGATTATACTGAAGCTTTCTTT. Translating it yields CASSQGQGDYTEAFF. The full variable domain, in which reference TRBV14 and TRBJ1-1 provide the parts outside the CDR3, is EAGVTQFPSHSVIEKGQTVTLRCDPISGHDNLYWYRRVMGKEIKFLLHFVKESKQDESGMPNNRFLAERTGGTYSTLKVQPAELEDSGVYFCASSQGQGDYTEAFFGQGTRLTVV.

As to this clone: Other DNA sequences from this sample encode an identical CDR3 as well. The chain is built from TRBV19 and TRBJ2-1; 9 bases fit TRBD1. The CDR3 loop spans 15 amino acids. Germline V gives CDR1 LNHDA, CDR2 SQIVND (reference sequence). Trimming cost V 5 bases and J 0 bases; bases outside gene matches: 2. The CDR3 DNA is TGTGCCAGTAGTCCGGGACAGGGCTCCTACAATGAGCAGTTCTTC. Protein: CASSPGQGSYNEQFF.

The chain employs TRBV7-9 and TRBJ2-3, with 11 positions matching TRBD2. The V gene's germline CDR1 is SEHNR and CDR2 FQNEAQ (reference sequence). The CDR3 has 16 residues. Unmatched junction bases numbered 8, after V lost 8 bases and J lost 1 base. CDR3 nucleotide sequence: TGTGCCAGCCTCTCCGTAGCGGGAGGGCGCACAGATACGCAGTATTTT. Its protein is CASLSVAGGRTDTQYF.

The chain is built from TRBV2 and TRBJ2-3; 12 bases are a match to TRBD2. CDR1 and CDR2 (germline): SNHLY, FYNNEI. V trimming: 10 bases; J trimming: 4 bases; junction bases outside the gene matches: 15. The CDR3 runs to 17 residues. The CDR3 region is CATRRASGRALADTQYF. In nucleotides, the CDR3 is TGTGCCACCAGACGGGCTAGCGGGAGGGCCTTGGCAGATACGCAGTATTTT.

CDR3 residues: CASSILTGSTLGRQYF. CDR3 coding DNA: TGTGCCAGTAGTATCCTGACAGGGTCCACCCTGGGTAGGCAGTATTTT. J is TRBJ2-3 and V is TRBV19, with 7 nucleotides matching TRBD1. V was clipped by 3 bases and J by 11 bases; unmatched bases: 17. In germline, CDR1 is LNHDA, CDR2 SQIVND (reference sequence). This CDR3 is 16 amino acids long.